The rows below give T cell receptor beta chains drawn from one sample of a study of T-cell memory formation after mild COVID-19. TCRdb re-called the 5' RACE reads through MiXCR, storing one row per CDR3 protein. The sample shows 250,000 to 350,000 distinct CDR3 sequences, roughly a fifth of them seen only once. Sequenced material: PBMCs or a T cell subset sorted from them (not recorded which). Every receptor here comes from a man younger than 30 who had mild COVID-19 (a few samples of this study predate the infection). Cell type and time point are not known. Each CDR3 is given with its conserved first and last residue. The D gene is left open where the match is weak. Clone sizes are given selectively: once, few, many, or a class where the clone is expanded.

abundance | j_gene | v_gene | d_gene | CDR3aa | CDR3nt
once | TRBJ2-1 | TRBV5-1 | TRBD2 | CASSLSQRGTYEQFF | TGCGCCAGCAGCTTGAGCCAGCGGGGGACGTATGAGCAGTTCTTC
- | TRBJ1-3 | TRBV5-4 | - | CASSRDKRNTIYF | TGTGCCAGCAGCCGGGACAAAAGAAACACCATATATTTT
few | TRBJ2-2 | TRBV4-1 | TRBD1 | CASSQERTGLTGELFF | TGCGCCAGCAGCCAAGAAAGGACAGGGCTGACCGGGGAGCTGTTTTTT
- | TRBJ2-2 | TRBV28 | TRBD2 | CASFRLAGGPRELFF | TGTGCCAGCTTTAGACTAGCGGGGGGGCCACGGGAGCTGTTTTTT
- | TRBJ1-1 | TRBV2 | - | CASSTTRMNTEAFF | TGTGCCAGCAGTACGACACGGATGAACACTGAAGCTTTCTTT
- | TRBJ1-2 | TRBV18 | - | CASSPSTGRGDGYTF | TGTGCCAGCTCACCATCGACGGGCCGCGGGGATGGCTACACCTTC
few | TRBJ1-1 | TRBV7-2 | TRBD1 | CASSPRTGEAFF | TGTGCCAGCAGCCCGCGGACAGGTGAAGCTTTCTTT
many | TRBJ2-3 | TRBV7-2 | TRBD2 | CASSFGLAGGRGDTQYF | TGTGCCAGCAGCTTTGGACTAGCGGGGGGCCGTGGAGATACGCAGTATTTT
few | TRBJ2-5 | TRBV4-1 | TRBD2 | CASSQGGSGTSGGGLETQYF | TGCGCCAGCAGCCAAGGGGGCTCCGGGACTAGCGGGGGAGGATTGGAGACCCAGTACTTC
- | TRBJ1-1 | TRBV7-6 | - | CASSLGQVDEAFF | TGTGCCAGCAGCTTAGGTCAGGTAGATGAAGCTTTCTTT
few | TRBJ2-5 | TRBV5-4 | TRBD2 | CASSQTSGPETQYF | TGTGCCAGCAGCCAGACTAGCGGGCCAGAGACCCAGTACTTC
few | TRBJ2-3 | TRBV12-3/TRBV12-4 | - | CASSRPRADTQYF | TGTGCCAGCAGCCGCCCTCGGGCAGATACGCAGTATTTT
many | TRBJ1-6 | TRBV7-2 | - | CASSLKAGPRVPLHF | TGTGCCAGCAGCTTAAAGGCGGGACCGAGGGTACCCCTCCACTTT
few | TRBJ2-1 | TRBV20-1 | TRBD2 | CSAKGTSGGSNEQFF | TGCAGTGCTAAAGGGACTAGCGGGGGGTCCAATGAGCAGTTCTTC